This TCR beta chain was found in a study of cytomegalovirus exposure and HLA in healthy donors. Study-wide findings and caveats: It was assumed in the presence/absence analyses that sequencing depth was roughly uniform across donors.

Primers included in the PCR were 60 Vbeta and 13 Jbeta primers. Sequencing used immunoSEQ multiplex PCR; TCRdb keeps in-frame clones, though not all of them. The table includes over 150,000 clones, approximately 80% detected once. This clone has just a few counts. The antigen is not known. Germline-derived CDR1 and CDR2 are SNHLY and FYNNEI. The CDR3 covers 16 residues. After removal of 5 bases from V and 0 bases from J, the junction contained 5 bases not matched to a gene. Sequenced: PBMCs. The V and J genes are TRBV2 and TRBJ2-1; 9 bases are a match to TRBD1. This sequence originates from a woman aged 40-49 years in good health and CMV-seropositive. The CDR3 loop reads CASSPPGQGSYNEQFF. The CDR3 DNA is TGTGCCAGCAGTCCACCGGGACAGGGCTCCTACAATGAGCAGTTCTTC.